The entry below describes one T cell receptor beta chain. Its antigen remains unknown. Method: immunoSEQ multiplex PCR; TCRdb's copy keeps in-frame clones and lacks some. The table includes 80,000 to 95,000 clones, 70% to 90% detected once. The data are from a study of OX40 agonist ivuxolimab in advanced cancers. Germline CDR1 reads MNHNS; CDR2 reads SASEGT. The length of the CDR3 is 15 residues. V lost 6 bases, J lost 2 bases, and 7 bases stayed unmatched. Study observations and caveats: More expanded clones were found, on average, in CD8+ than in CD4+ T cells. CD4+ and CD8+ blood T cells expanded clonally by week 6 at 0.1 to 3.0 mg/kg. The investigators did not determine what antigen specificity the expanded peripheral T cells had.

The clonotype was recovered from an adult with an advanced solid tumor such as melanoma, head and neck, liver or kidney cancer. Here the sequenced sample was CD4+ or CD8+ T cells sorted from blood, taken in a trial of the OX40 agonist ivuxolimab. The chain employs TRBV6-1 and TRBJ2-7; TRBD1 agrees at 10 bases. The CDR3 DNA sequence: TGTGCCAGCAGGGGGGACAGGGGAGAGGCCTACGAGCAGTACTTC. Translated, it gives CASRGDRGEAYEQYF.